Given below is one T cell receptor (beta chain) in context. It has no known antigen specificity. Per-nucleotide qualities are absent, and no much larger clonotype sits a single base away. The immunoSEQ Assay, a bias-controlled multiplex PCR, was used to amplify TCRbeta CDR3 regions from genomic DNA. Per the source publication's procedure: Nucleated cell counts per sample were estimated from amplification of reference gene primers within the assay. To quantify the absolute abundance of each unique TCRbeta CDR3 rearrangement, sequence reads were collapsed and filtered. For each sample, productive Simpson clonality was calculated as the square root of Simpson's diversity index across productive rearrangements. TCRdb took this table from immuneACCESS and kept in-frame rearrangements with V and J called. Such tables lack part of the clones; where checked against another copy, unresolved V genes explain under half of the gap, and the rest is unexplained. V, J and clone size were drawn from that table, and D and trimming were deduced from the DNA. Here the sample has tens of thousands of clones; 88% occur a single time. The ten largest make up roughly 4.5% of the sample.

The sample comes from a study of blood T cell repertoires in COVID-19 (dated by TCRdb to 2018 to 2021). For the study in its entirety: Samples covering the acute and convalescent phases of COVID-19 were provided by collaborators in the United States, Italy and Spain. Sample metadata almost always included a de-identified subject ID, COVID-19 status, age in years and sex. The material from the prospective study consisted of cDNA or gDNA derived from T cells, B-cell-depleted T cells, or PBMCs. Where available, HLA class I and class II types were obtained from metadata supplied by the sample provider rather than from assay-based typing. The dataset comprised deeply sampled blood TCRbeta repertoires from subjects exposed to, actively infected with, or recovered from COVID-19. The repertoires were made available in a free public database intended to serve as a resource for research on the immune response to SARS-CoV-2. Samples were obtained from the ongoing ImmuneRACE study (first 160 participants) and from 1,254 subjects provided by 6 global collaborators. The paper's findings and limits, for the study overall: Clinical and demographic metadata were provided uncurated, with the amount varying by source and participant.

Collaborating institutions collected whole blood in K2EDTA tubes following their own protocols. For TCRbeta analysis, collaborator samples were shipped as frozen whole blood, as isolated PBMCs, or as DNA extracted from either sample type. V gives up 5 bases and J gives up 2 bases, and the segment between their germline ends measures 15 bases. CDR1 and CDR2, per the germline V gene (reference sequence), are GTSNPN and SVGIG. The CDR3 holds 14 amino acids from the cysteine to the phenylalanine. Here the CDR3 DNA is all that survives: 42 bases in frame from base 1. This chain joins TRBV30 to TRBJ1-1; a weak D assignment points to TRBD1 (6 bases agree). The sequencing sample was made of peripheral blood. The TCR sequence derives from a woman in her 70s with active COVID-19. The encoded CDR3 is CAWSQGSTNTEAFF. The bases read TGTGCCTGGTCACAGGGTTCCACTAACACTGAAGCTTTCTTT.